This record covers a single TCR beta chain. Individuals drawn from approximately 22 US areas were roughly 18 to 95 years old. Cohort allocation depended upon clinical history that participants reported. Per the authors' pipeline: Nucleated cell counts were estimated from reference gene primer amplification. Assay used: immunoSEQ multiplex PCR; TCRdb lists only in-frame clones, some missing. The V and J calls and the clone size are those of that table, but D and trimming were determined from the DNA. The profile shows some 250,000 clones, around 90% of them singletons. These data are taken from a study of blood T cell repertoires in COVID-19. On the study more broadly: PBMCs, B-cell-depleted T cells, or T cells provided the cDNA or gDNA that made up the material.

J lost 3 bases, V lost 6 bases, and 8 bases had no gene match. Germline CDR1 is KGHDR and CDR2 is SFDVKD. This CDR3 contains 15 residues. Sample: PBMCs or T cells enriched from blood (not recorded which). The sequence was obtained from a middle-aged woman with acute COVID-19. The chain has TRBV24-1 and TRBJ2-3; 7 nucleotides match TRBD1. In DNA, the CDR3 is TGTGCCACCAGTAATGTCATCAGGGGGACAGATACGCAGTATTTT. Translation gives CATSNVIRGTDTQYF.